A selection of T cell receptor beta chains follows, all from one sample in a study of CD8+CD57+ T cells in acquired aplastic anemia. TCRdb reprocessed the reads with MiXCR, giving one entry per CDR3 protein. The sample lists approximately 250,000 distinct CDR3 sequences, roughly 80% occurring once. Sequenced sample: sorted CD4+, CD8+, or CD8+CD57+ T cells (not recorded which) from PBMCs. The receptor source for this set is a human donor with aplastic anemia. CDR3s include the opening cysteine and the closing phenylalanine or tryptophan. Each record gives: clone size, V gene, J gene, CDR3 protein. A row's size may be missing; if present it is once, few, many or a size class.

clone size: .
V gene: TRBV7-8
J gene: TRBJ2-3
CDR3 protein: CASSLAGGPDNTYYF

clone size: .
V gene: TRBV7-8
J gene: TRBJ2-5
CDR3 protein: CASSLAGSHETQYF

clone size: few
V gene: TRBV2
J gene: TRBJ1-1
CDR3 protein: CASSGGDRQGAHTEAFF

clone size: .
V gene: TRBV7-6
J gene: TRBJ2-5
CDR3 protein: CATSLSSYQSPQYF

clone size: .
V gene: TRBV7-9
J gene: TRBJ2-3
CDR3 protein: CASSDGGTNEKQF

clone size: many
V gene: TRBV4-1
J gene: TRBJ2-7
CDR3 protein: CASSQATGGRYEQYF

clone size: .
V gene: TRBV7-8
J gene: TRBJ1-1
CDR3 protein: CASSLGDGPATQDSFF

clone size: .
V gene: TRBV19
J gene: TRBJ2-2
CDR3 protein: CASSIAGTSGELFF

clone size: .
V gene: TRBV7-9
J gene: TRBJ2-3
CDR3 protein: CATSPTRERTYTQYF

clone size: once
V gene: TRBV5-6
J gene: TRBJ2-3
CDR3 protein: CASSLGKGSTDTQYF

clone size: .
V gene: TRBV15
J gene: TRBJ2-1
CDR3 protein: CASSYERSGGSDTQFF

clone size: .
V gene: TRBV7-9
J gene: TRBJ2-5
CDR3 protein: CASSAVTETQYFEF

clone size: .
V gene: TRBV5-5
J gene: TRBJ2-2
CDR3 protein: CASSLEYSGELFF

clone size: .
V gene: TRBV6-1
J gene: TRBJ1-1
CDR3 protein: CASSESGDRQGGNTEAFF

clone size: .
V gene: TRBV7-8
J gene: TRBJ1-1
CDR3 protein: CASSLAGSGDTEDSF

clone size: few
V gene: TRBV2
J gene: TRBJ2-3
CDR3 protein: CASGDRRTDTQYF

clone size: .
V gene: TRBV25-1
J gene: TRBJ1-4
CDR3 protein: CASSESSGTEKLFF

clone size: many
V gene: TRBV19
J gene: TRBJ1-5
CDR3 protein: CASSIPGQGAKQPQHF

clone size: .
V gene: TRBV9
J gene: TRBJ2-5
CDR3 protein: CATSRGTEPQTQYF

clone size: .
V gene: TRBV25-1
J gene: TRBJ2-1
CDR3 protein: CASSEFVTNEQFF

clone size: .
V gene: TRBV24-1
J gene: TRBJ2-1
CDR3 protein: CATSDGTGPYNEQFF

clone size: .
V gene: TRBV7-8
J gene: TRBJ1-2
CDR3 protein: CASRYRGTDTQYSF

clone size: .
V gene: TRBV29-1
J gene: TRBJ1-6
CDR3 protein: CSVADRGLGSPLHF

clone size: few
V gene: TRBV11-3
J gene: TRBJ2-3
CDR3 protein: CASSLDLTSTDTQYF

clone size: .
V gene: TRBV10-1
J gene: TRBJ1-4
CDR3 protein: CASSESGLEDGEKLFF

clone size: once
V gene: TRBV5-4
J gene: TRBJ1-2
CDR3 protein: CASSQGQDGLVYGYTF

clone size: few
V gene: TRBV20-1
J gene: TRBJ1-1
CDR3 protein: CSAREGGMSTEAFF

clone size: .
V gene: TRBV7-2
J gene: TRBJ1-2
CDR3 protein: CASSQAGQGNDYGYTF

clone size: .
V gene: TRBV9
J gene: TRBJ1-2
CDR3 protein: CASSEVESPISPF

clone size: .
V gene: TRBV7-2
J gene: TRBJ2-1
CDR3 protein: CASSVQRSGGRDEQFF

clone size: .
V gene: TRBV9
J gene: TRBJ2-3
CDR3 protein: CASSLDRTGNTTQYF

clone size: many
V gene: TRBV6-5
J gene: TRBJ2-3
CDR3 protein: CASSYSGTDTQYF

clone size: .
V gene: TRBV9
J gene: TRBJ1-1
CDR3 protein: CASSGGGGSNYGSFF

clone size: few
V gene: TRBV2
J gene: TRBJ2-1
CDR3 protein: CASGEGGGNGQDVELF

clone size: .
V gene: TRBV9
J gene: TRBJ2-3
CDR3 protein: CASGLAGGTQYFDF

clone size: once
V gene: TRBV7-9
J gene: TRBJ1-1
CDR3 protein: CASSLDRGGPTEGFF

clone size: .
V gene: TRBV9
J gene: TRBJ2-1
CDR3 protein: CASSPWTSGGNEQQFF

clone size: .
V gene: TRBV7-9
J gene: TRBJ1-6
CDR3 protein: CASSPGPTHYGYTHF

clone size: .
V gene: TRBV20-1
J gene: TRBJ2-7
CDR3 protein: CSASRSSYEQYF

clone size: few
V gene: TRBV29-1
J gene: TRBJ1-5
CDR3 protein: CSAGTGKSDQPQHF

clone size: .
V gene: TRBV9
J gene: TRBJ2-6
CDR3 protein: CASSVARAFSTNILTF

clone size: .
V gene: TRBV12-3/TRBV12-4
J gene: TRBJ1-1
CDR3 protein: CASSQTPVVLNTEAFF

clone size: .
V gene: TRBV11-3
J gene: TRBJ1-1
CDR3 protein: CASGLDPIVLNTEAFF

clone size: .
V gene: TRBV7-9
J gene: TRBJ2-3
CDR3 protein: CASRVGGAATQYYF

clone size: .
V gene: TRBV7-9
J gene: TRBJ2-3
CDR3 protein: CASSVQRSGRGDEYF

clone size: .
V gene: TRBV7-8
J gene: TRBJ1-2
CDR3 protein: CASSSHPGGTALSF

clone size: .
V gene: TRBV7-3
J gene: TRBJ1-1
CDR3 protein: CASSFDLTGEAEAFF

clone size: .
V gene: TRBV7-9
J gene: TRBJ2-3
CDR3 protein: CASSLAGGHGAKVF

clone size: .
V gene: TRBV7-8
J gene: TRBJ1-1
CDR3 protein: CASSLYRGRSATPFF

clone size: .
V gene: TRBV20-1
J gene: TRBJ2-5
CDR3 protein: CSAAPPGTGVGQETQYF

clone size: few
V gene: TRBV5-5
J gene: TRBJ2-3
CDR3 protein: CASGDGGKDTQYF

clone size: .
V gene: TRBV5-4
J gene: TRBJ2-3
CDR3 protein: CASSLASGPSSQYF

clone size: once
V gene: TRBV10-2
J gene: TRBJ1-1
CDR3 protein: CASGLARNTEAFF

clone size: .
V gene: TRBV2
J gene: TRBJ2-7
CDR3 protein: CASSSGLSYEQYF

clone size: .
V gene: TRBV7-3
J gene: TRBJ1-5
CDR3 protein: CASSVAYSKQTQHF